This TCR beta chain was found in a study of blood T cells in healthy people across ages. Study findings and constraints: The study found more naive CD4+ cells and higher diversity in long-lived than aged donors. A strong correlation was seen between TCR beta diversity and naive T cell percentage.

The CDR3 length is 15 residues. J was trimmed by 8 bases and V by 1 base; bases with no gene match: 5. In germline, CDR1 is LGHNA, CDR2 YSLEER. A second PCR of 7 to 11 cycles used a sample-barcoded 5' primer and a J-beta primer mix. TCRdb analysed the 5' RACE reads with MiXCR anew, one entry per CDR3 protein. The repertoire holds over 500,000 distinct CDR3 sequences, with about 25% as singletons. This clonotype appeared a few times. Its antigen is not identified. These data were also filed under a second study, of T cells of mothers and their children. As reported in that work: According to the study, all extracted RNA entered cDNA synthesis at around 1.6 ug per 15 ul.

This chain uses TRBV4-3 with TRBJ2-1, with TRBD2 matching 10 bases. The sample was blood. The clonotype was recovered from a boy between 2 and 15 years old in good health. The CDR3 reads CASSQALAGVDEQFF. CDR3 in DNA: TGCGCCAGCAGCCAAGCCCTAGCGGGAGTGGATGAGCAGTTCTTC.